This T cell receptor beta chain was sequenced during a study of T cell responses to AZD1222 COVID-19 vaccine. Deletions cut 2 bases from V and 0 bases from J, with 9 bases between. The CDR3 is 15 amino acids. CDR1 and CDR2 from the germline V gene are SGDLS and YYNGEE. Study-wide findings and caveats: Baseline testing showed seropositivity in only six or seven AZD1222 recipients. In a largely white British group with more females than males, clonal diversity was possibly underestimated.

Pooling covered second doses at about 4 or about 12 weeks. TCRdb keeps only in-frame clones here, not all; method: immunoSEQ multiplex PCR. The sample holds tens of thousands of clones, more than 75% seen once. Turning to this clone: Its antigen is unidentified.

The TCR sequence derives from an adult who received the AZD1222 COVID-19 vaccine. The chain employs TRBV9 and TRBJ1-5; TRBD1 might be the D (5 bases). Here the sequenced sample was peripheral blood, taken 28 days after the second AZD1222 dose. CDR3 bases: TGTGCCAGCAGCGTGGGGCGGAATAGCAATCAGCCCCAGCATTTT. Translating it yields CASSVGRNSNQPQHF.